This T cell receptor (beta chain) was sequenced in a study of Graves' ophthalmopathy and Graves' hyperthyroidism. This CDR3 contains 12 residues. V was trimmed by 0 bases and J by 6 bases, leaving 5 bases between them. Germline CDR1 is LGHNT and CDR2 is FRNRAP. Scientists amplified the TCR beta CDR3 regions from RNA transcripts. The workflow started with a first-round RT-PCR run with HTBI primers and then moved on to a second-round multiplex PCR. TCRdb ran MiXCR on the multiplex PCR reads and lists one entry per CDR3 protein. The sample holds over 500,000 distinct CDR3 sequences; approximately 21% are singletons and the top ten take approximately 7%.

The chain joins TRBV12-5 to TRBJ1-2; no clear D. Sequenced: peripheral blood. This sequence originates from a young woman with stable Graves' hyperthyroidism. Some clones in this sample may be carry-over from other donors' samples. CDR3 loop: CASGLVRDGYTF. Written as DNA, the CDR3 is TGTGCTAGTGGTTTGGTTCGGGATGGCTACACCTTC.